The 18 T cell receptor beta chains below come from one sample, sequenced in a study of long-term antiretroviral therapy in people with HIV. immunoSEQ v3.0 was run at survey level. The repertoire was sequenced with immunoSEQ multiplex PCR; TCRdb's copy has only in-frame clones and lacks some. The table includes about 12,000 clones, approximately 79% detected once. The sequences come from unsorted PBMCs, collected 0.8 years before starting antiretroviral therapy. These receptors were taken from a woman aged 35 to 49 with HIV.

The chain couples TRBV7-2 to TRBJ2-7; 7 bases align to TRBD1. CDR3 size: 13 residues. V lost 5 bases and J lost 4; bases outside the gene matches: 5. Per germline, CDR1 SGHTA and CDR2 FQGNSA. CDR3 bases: TGTGCCAGCAGCCCGACGGGACAGTACGAGCAGTACTTC. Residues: CASSPTGQYEQYF.

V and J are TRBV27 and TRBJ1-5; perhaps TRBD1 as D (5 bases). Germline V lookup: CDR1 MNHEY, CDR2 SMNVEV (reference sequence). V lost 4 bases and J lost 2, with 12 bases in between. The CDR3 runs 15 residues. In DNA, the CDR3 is TGTGCCAGCAGTTACCGGGGCGGTGGCAATCAGCCCCAGCATTTT. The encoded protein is CASSYRGGGNQPQHF.

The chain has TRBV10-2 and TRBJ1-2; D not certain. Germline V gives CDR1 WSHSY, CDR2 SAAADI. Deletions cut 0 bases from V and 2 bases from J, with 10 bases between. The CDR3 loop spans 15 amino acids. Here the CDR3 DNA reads TGCGCCAGCAGTGAGTCGTTTACAGCCAACTATGGCTACACCTTC. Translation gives CASSESFTANYGYTF.

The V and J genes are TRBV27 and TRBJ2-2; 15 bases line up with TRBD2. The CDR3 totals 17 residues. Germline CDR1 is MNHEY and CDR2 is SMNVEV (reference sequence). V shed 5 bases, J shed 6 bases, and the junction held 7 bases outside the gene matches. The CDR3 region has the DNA TGTGCCAGCAGTCACGGACTAGCGGGAGGGCCGGCCGGGGAGCTGTTTTTT. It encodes CASSHGLAGGPAGELFF.

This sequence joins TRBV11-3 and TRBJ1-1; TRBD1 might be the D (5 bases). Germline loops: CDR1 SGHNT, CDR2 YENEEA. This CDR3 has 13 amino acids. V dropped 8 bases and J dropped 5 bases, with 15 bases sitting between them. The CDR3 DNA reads TGTGCCAGCGCGCAGGGTTCGCGGACTGAAGCTTTCTTT. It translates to CASAQGSRTEAFF. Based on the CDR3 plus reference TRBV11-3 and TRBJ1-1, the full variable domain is EAGVVQSPRYKIIEKKQPVAFWCNPISGHNTLYWYLQNLGQGPELLIRYENEEAVDDSQLPKDRFSAERLKGVDSTLKIQPAELGDSAVYLCASAQGSRTEAFFGQGTRLTVV.

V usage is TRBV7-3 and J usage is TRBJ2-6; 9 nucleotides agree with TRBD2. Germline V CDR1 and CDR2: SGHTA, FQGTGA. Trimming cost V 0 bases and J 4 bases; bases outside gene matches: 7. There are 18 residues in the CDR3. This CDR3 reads CASSLTAGGRLGANVLTF. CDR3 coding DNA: TGTGCCAGCAGCTTAACAGCGGGAGGACGATTGGGGGCCAACGTCCTGACTTTC.

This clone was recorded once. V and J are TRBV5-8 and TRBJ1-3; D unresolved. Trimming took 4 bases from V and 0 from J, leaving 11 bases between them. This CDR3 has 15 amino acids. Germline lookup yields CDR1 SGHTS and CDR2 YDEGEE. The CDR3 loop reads CASSIVFFSGNTIYF. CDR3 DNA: TGTGCCAGCAGCATCGTGTTCTTCTCTGGAAACACCATATATTTT.

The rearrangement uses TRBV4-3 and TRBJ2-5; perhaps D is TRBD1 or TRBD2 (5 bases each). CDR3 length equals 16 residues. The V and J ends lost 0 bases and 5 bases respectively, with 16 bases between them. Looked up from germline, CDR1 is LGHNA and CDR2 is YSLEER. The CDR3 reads CASSQDLRGVSETQYF. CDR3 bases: TGCGCCAGCAGCCAAGATCTCCGAGGGGTTTCGGAGACCCAGTACTTC.

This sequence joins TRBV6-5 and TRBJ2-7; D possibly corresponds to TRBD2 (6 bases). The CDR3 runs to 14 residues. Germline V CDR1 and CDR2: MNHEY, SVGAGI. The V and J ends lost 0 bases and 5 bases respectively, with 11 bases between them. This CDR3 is CASSYSTGSHEQYF. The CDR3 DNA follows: TGTGCCAGCAGTTACTCGACCGGGAGTCACGAGCAGTACTTC.

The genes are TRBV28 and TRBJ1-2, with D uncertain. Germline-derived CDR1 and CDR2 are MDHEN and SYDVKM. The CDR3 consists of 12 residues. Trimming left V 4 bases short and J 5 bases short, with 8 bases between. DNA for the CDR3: TGTGCCAGCAGTTACGACCCGTATGGCTACACCTTC. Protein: CASSYDPYGYTF.

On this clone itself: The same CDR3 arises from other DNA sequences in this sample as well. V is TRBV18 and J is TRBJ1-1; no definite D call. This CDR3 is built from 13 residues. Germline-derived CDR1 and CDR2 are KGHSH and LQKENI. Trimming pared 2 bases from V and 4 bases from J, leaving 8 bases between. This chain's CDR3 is CASSPGEGTEAFF. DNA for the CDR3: TGTGCCAGCTCACCAGGAGAAGGCACTGAAGCTTTCTTT.

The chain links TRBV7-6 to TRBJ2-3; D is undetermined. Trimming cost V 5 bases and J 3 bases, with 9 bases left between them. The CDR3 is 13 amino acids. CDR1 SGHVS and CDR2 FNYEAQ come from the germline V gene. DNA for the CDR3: TGTGCCAGCAGCCTCCTCCAGACAGATACGCAGTATTTT. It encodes CASSLLQTDTQYF.

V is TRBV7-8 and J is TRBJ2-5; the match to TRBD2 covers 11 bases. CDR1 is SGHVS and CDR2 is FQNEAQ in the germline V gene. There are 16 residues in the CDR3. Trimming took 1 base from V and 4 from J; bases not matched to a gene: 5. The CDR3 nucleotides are TGTGCCAGCAGCTTAGTGCTAGCGGGAGGAGGAGAGACCCAGTACTTC. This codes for CASSLVLAGGGETQYF.

CDR3 amino acids: CASSWRSNQPQHF. The CDR3 DNA follows: TGTGCCAGCAGTTGGAGGAGCAATCAGCCCCAGCATTTT. This chain connects TRBV27 to TRBJ1-5; D gene ambiguous. The CDR3 spans 13 residues. V was clipped by 4 bases and J by 1 base, with 5 bases between them. Germline CDR1 and CDR2: MNHEY and SMNVEV (reference sequence).

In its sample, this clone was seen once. CDR3 sequence reads: CASRMRAGAETQYF. The CDR3 coding sequence is TGTGCCAGCAGGATGAGGGCAGGGGCAGAGACCCAGTACTTC. The gene calls are TRBV2 and TRBJ2-5; TRBD1 is a possible D gene (6 bases). There are 14 residues in the CDR3. Germline CDR1 is SNHLY and CDR2 is FYNNEI. The V end lost 6 bases, the J end lost 4 bases, and 15 bases lay between the germline ends.

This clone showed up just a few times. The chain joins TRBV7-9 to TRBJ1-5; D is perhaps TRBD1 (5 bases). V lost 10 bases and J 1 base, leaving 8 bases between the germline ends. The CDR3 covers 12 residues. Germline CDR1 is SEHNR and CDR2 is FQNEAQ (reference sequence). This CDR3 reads CATGTSNQPQHF. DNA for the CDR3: TGTGCCACCGGGACCAGCAATCAGCCCCAGCATTTT.

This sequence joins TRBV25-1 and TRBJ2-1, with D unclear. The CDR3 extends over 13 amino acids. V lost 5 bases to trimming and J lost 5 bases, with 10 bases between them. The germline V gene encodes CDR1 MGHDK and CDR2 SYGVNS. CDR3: CASSPWTDNEQFF. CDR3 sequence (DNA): TGTGCCAGCAGTCCCTGGACGGACAATGAGCAGTTCTTC.

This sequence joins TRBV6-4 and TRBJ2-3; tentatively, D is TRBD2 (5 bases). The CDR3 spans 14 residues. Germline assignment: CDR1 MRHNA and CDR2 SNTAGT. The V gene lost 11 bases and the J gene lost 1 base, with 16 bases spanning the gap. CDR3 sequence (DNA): TGTGCCCTACATAAATGGGAGTGCACAGATACGCAGTATTTT. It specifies CALHKWECTDTQYF.